These 27 T cell receptor beta chains share one sample of origin, sequenced in a study of CXCR4 blockade with PD-1 therapy in pancreatic cancer. Sequencing was performed with immunoSEQ multiplex PCR; in TCRdb, only in-frame clones are kept and a portion is missing. Of around 1,600 clones in the sample, about two fifths were seen once. The sequenced sample consisted of tumor tissue. The receptors shown here come from a human donor with pancreatic ductal adenocarcinoma.

The sample holds a few counts of this clone. The chain uses TRBV6-8 and TRBJ1-6; D gene unclear. CDR3 length equals 15 residues. Germline assignment: CDR1 MNHGY and CDR2 SAAAGT. V lost 6 bases and J lost 5, with 14 bases in between. CDR3 sequence: CASSRTAGDNSPLHF. DNA of the CDR3: TGTGCCAGCAGCCGAACCGCGGGAGATAATTCACCCCTCCACTTT.

This sequence joins TRBV12-5 and TRBJ2-1; D is unresolved. CDR1 and CDR2 (germline): LGHNT, FRNRAP. CDR3 length: 16 residues. The ends were cut back, 7 bases at V and 2 bases at J, with 18 bases in the middle. Written as DNA, the CDR3 is TGTGCTAGTGCCCCCGTTGATGCGGATCCCTACAATGAGCAGTTCTTC. Protein: CASAPVDADPYNEQFF.

This clone was seen a few times. The V gene is TRBV6-7, the J gene TRBJ2-7, with TRBD1 matching over 9 bases. TRBV6-7 is given ORF status, its function remaining uncertain. With V trimmed by 6 bases and J by 7 bases, 7 bases remained unmatched. This CDR3 has 13 amino acids. The CDR3 bases are TGTGCCAGCAGGCTACAGGGGGCGCGGGAGCAGTACTTC. It codes for CASRLQGAREQYF.

The chain employs TRBV28 and TRBJ1-1, with D possibly being TRBD1 (6 bases). The CDR3 is made up of 15 amino acids. Looked up from germline, CDR1 is MDHEN and CDR2 is SYDVKM. Trimming removed 4 bases at V and 4 bases at J, with 16 bases between. The CDR3 spells CASSSTGFYGTEAFF. In nucleotides, the CDR3 is TGTGCCAGCAGTTCCACAGGGTTTTACGGCACTGAAGCTTTCTTT.

J is TRBJ2-1 and V is TRBV6-8; 11 bases align to TRBD1. CDR3 length: 18 amino acids. The V and J ends lost 6 bases and 3 bases, in that order; junction bases with no gene match: 13. Germline V gene data show CDR1 as MNHGY and CDR2 as SAAAGT. The CDR3 sequence is CASSISLPGTGGYNEQFF. The CDR3 nucleotides read TGTGCCAGCAGCATTTCCCTCCCCGGGACAGGGGGCTACAATGAGCAGTTCTTC.

The chain is built from TRBV30 and TRBJ1-2, with a possible D match to TRBD1 (6 bases). Trimming took off 5 bases at V and 3 bases at J, with 10 bases between the two ends. Germline CDR1 is GTSNPN and CDR2 is SVGIG (reference sequence). The CDR3 has 12 residues. The CDR3 sequence is CAWEGGYYGYTF. CDR3 DNA: TGTGCCTGGGAGGGGGGATACTATGGCTACACCTTC.

This chain links TRBV6-8 with TRBJ1-3; D gene unclear. Trimming shortened V by 0 bases and J by 6 bases, and 3 bases separated the two germline ends. Germline lookup yields CDR1 MNHGY and CDR2 SAAAGT. There are 12 residues in the CDR3. For the CDR3, the DNA is TGTGCCAGCAGTTACTCGTTAAACACCATATATTTT. Residues: CASSYSLNTIYF.

The chain uses TRBV19 and TRBJ2-3, with D unresolved. Germline CDR1 is LNHDA and CDR2 is SQIVND (reference sequence). The ends were cut back, 4 bases at V and 4 bases at J, with 9 bases in the middle. This CDR3 comprises 13 residues. For the CDR3, the DNA is TGTGCCAGTAGTACTTACCCCGCAGATACGCAGTATTTT. Its translation: CASSTYPADTQYF.

The chain joins TRBV19 to TRBJ2-3; TRBD2 matches 7 bases. V trimming: 8 bases; J trimming: 2 bases; junction bases outside the gene matches: 4. The germline V gene has CDR1 LNHDA and CDR2 SQIVND (reference sequence). CDR3 length: 13 residues. CDR3 nucleotides: TGTGCCAGTTTAGCGGGCCCCACAGATACGCAGTATTTT. This gives the protein CASLAGPTDTQYF. Full variable domain (remainder filled in from reference TRBV19 and TRBJ2-3): DGGITQSPKYLFRKEGQNVTLSCEQNLNHDAMYWYRQDPGQGLRLIYYSQIVNDFQKGDIAEGYSVSREKKESFPLTVTSAQKNPTAFYLCASLAGPTDTQYFGPGTRLTVL.

The table lists this clone with a count of one. The CDR3 DNA sequence: TGTGCCAGCTCACTCCCGTTGGCACCCCTCCACTTT. This codes for CASSLPLAPLHF. The J gene is TRBJ1-6, the V gene TRBV18; D is unclear. There are 12 residues in the CDR3. CDR1 and CDR2 from the germline V gene are KGHSH and LQKENI. With 4 bases removed from V and 11 bases from J, the gap between germline ends came to 9 bases.

This clone was observed a few times. The CDR3 here is CASSRDVGRYQETQYF. The CDR3 nucleotides read TGTGCCAGCAGCCGAGATGTCGGAAGGTACCAAGAGACCCAGTACTTC. The J gene is TRBJ2-5, the V gene TRBV7-1; no clear D. TRBV7-1 is an open reading frame whose function is uncertain. Trimming shortened V by 5 bases and J by 0 bases, and 16 bases separated the two germline ends. This CDR3 contains 16 residues.

The rearrangement uses TRBV6-8 and TRBJ2-7; possibly TRBD1 for D (6 bases). The V end was cut by 2 bases, the J end by 3 bases, with 14 bases between. Germline V gene lookup returns CDR1 MNHGY and CDR2 SAAAGT. The CDR3 is made up of 15 amino acids. Here the CDR3 DNA reads TGTGCCAGCAGTTACACTAGGGGGATCCTCTACGAGCAGTACTTC. This gives the protein CASSYTRGILYEQYF.

This chain links TRBV28 with TRBJ2-7, with D maybe TRBD1 (6 bases). From germline, CDR1 is MDHEN and CDR2 SYDVKM. V lost 5 bases and J lost 2, with 19 bases in between. This CDR3 spans 16 amino acids. Here the CDR3 DNA reads TGTGCCAGCAGTCTCCCCCAGGGGCCTTCTACCTACGAGCAGTACGTC. Its protein product is CASSLPQGPSTYEQYV.

This sequence joins TRBV30 and TRBJ1-4; possible D gene TRBD1, 6 bases. The germline V gene encodes CDR1 GTSNPN and CDR2 SVGIG (reference sequence). This CDR3 region has 12 residues. The germline V and J ends were trimmed by 5 bases and 2 bases, with 6 bases remaining between them. CDR3 loop: CAWGQTNEKLFF. CDR3 nucleotide sequence: TGTGCCTGGGGACAGACTAATGAAAAACTGTTTTTT.

This clone was found a few times. This rearrangement joins TRBV10-3 to TRBJ2-1; 8 bases agree with TRBD2. With 0 bases clipped from V and 7 bases from J, the junction kept 5 bases outside the gene matches. The CDR3 has 15 residues. CDR1 is ENHRY and CDR2 is SYGVKD in the germline V gene. CDR3 in DNA: TGTGCCATCAGTGAGTCATTAGCGGGGAGAAATGAGCAGTTCTTC. It codes for CAISESLAGRNEQFF.

V gene TRBV25-1 combines with J gene TRBJ2-3, with 7 bases aligning to TRBD2. This CDR3 spans 16 amino acids. Per germline, CDR1 MGHDK and CDR2 SYGVNS. With 6 bases clipped from V and 2 bases from J, the junction kept 11 bases outside the gene matches. CDR3 region: CASRSPGTKYTDTQYF. CDR3 nucleotide sequence: TGTGCCAGCAGATCCCCCGGGACTAAATACACAGATACGCAGTATTTT.

This clone is classed as large. This chain links TRBV11-3 with TRBJ1-2; no clear D gene. There are 15 residues in the CDR3. Per the germline V gene, CDR1 is SGHNT and CDR2 is YENEEA. V lost 2 bases, J lost 8 bases, and 18 bases lay in between. The CDR3, as DNA: TGTGCCAGCAGCTTAAGGAATAGAGAACTATGGGGCTACACCTTC. Translating it yields CASSLRNRELWGYTF. Together with reference TRBV11-3 and TRBJ1-2, the CDR3 gives the full variable domain: EAGVVQSPRYKIIEKKQPVAFWCNPISGHNTLYWYLQNLGQGPELLIRYENEEAVDDSQLPKDRFSAERLKGVDSTLKIQPAELGDSAVYLCASSLRNRELWGYTFGSGTRLTVV.

The chain links TRBV6-8 to TRBJ2-6; TRBD2 is a possible D gene (5 bases). CDR1 and CDR2 from the germline V gene are MNHGY and SAAAGT. The CDR3 runs 15 residues. Trimming took 2 bases from V and 0 from J, leaving 5 bases between them. CDR3 coding DNA: TGTGCCAGCAGTTACGCGGGCTCTGGGGCCAACGTCCTGACTTTC. It translates to CASSYAGSGANVLTF.

The genes are TRBV29-1 and TRBJ2-5, with 10 positions matching TRBD1. The CDR3 has 12 amino acids. The germline V gene has CDR1 SQVTM and CDR2 ANQGSEA. V was clipped by 8 bases and J by 5 bases; unmatched bases: 5. This CDR3 is CSSGTGVETQYF. The CDR3 DNA follows: TGCAGCAGCGGGACAGGGGTGGAGACCCAGTACTTC.

This chain links TRBV4-1 with TRBJ2-3; 12 nucleotides match TRBD2. This CDR3 region has 17 residues. V gave up 1 base and J gave up 4 bases; unmatched junction bases: 6. Germline assignment: CDR1 MGHRA and CDR2 YSYEKL. The CDR3 spells CASSQGASGRAADTQYF. As DNA, the CDR3 is TGCGCCAGCAGCCAAGGGGCTAGCGGGAGGGCCGCAGATACGCAGTATTTT.

The rearrangement joins TRBV18 to TRBJ2-3; possibly TRBD1 for D (6 bases). Germline V gene lookup returns CDR1 KGHSH and CDR2 LQKENI. The ends were cut back, 4 bases at V and 1 base at J, with 15 bases in the middle. The CDR3 is 16 amino acids. CDR3 region: CASSRLQGRRTDTQYF. CDR3 nucleotides: TGTGCCAGCTCACGACTCCAGGGGCGACGCACAGATACGCAGTATTTT.

The chain couples TRBV30 to TRBJ2-7; 7 nucleotides match TRBD1. The CDR3 is made up of 14 amino acids. Trimming cost V 3 bases and J 2 bases; bases outside gene matches: 7. The germline V gene encodes CDR1 GTSNPN and CDR2 SVGIG (reference sequence). The CDR3 bases are TGTGCCTGGAGCCCTTCCGGGACAGCCTACGAGCAGTACGTC. Protein sequence: CAWSPSGTAYEQYV.

In its sample, this clone was seen once. The J gene is TRBJ2-5, the V gene TRBV15, with 10 bases fitting TRBD2. V dropped 1 base and J dropped 4; count of bases not matched to a gene: 3. There are 15 residues in the CDR3. CDR1 and CDR2 (germline): LNHNV, YYDKDF (reference sequence). CDR3 sequence (DNA): TGTGCCACCAGCAGAGGGCTAGCGGGAGTAGAGACCCAGTACTTC. It encodes CATSRGLAGVETQYF.

The V and J genes are TRBV6-8 and TRBJ2-7, with TRBD1 matching 9 bases. This CDR3 is 15 amino acids long. The V segment lost 4 bases and the J segment 6 bases; nucleotides outside the gene matches: 10. Germline values: CDR1 MNHGY, CDR2 SAAAGT. Here the CDR3 reads CASSFRGQGISEQYF. In nucleotides, the CDR3 is TGTGCCAGCAGTTTTCGGGGACAGGGAATATCCGAGCAGTACTTC.

By share, this clone counts as medium-sized. J is TRBJ1-5 and V is TRBV11-3; tentative D call: TRBD1 (6 bases). V was cut by 4 bases and J by 7 bases, with 14 bases left in between. The CDR3 sequence is 14 residues long. Germline V gene data show CDR1 as SGHNT and CDR2 as YENEEA. This chain's CDR3 is CASSWNTGGQPQHF. In DNA form, the CDR3 reads TGTGCCAGCAGCTGGAATACCGGGGGCCAGCCCCAGCATTTT.

The chain combines TRBV6-7 with TRBJ1-6, with TRBD1 matching over 9 bases. TRBV6-7 is an open reading frame whose function is uncertain. J gave up 6 bases and V 0 bases, and 6 bases lay outside the gene matches. CDR3 size: 17 residues. CDR3 nucleotides: TGTGCCAGCAGTTACTCGAGGGTGGGACAGGGTAATTCACCCCTCCACTTT. Amino acids: CASSYSRVGQGNSPLHF.

The V call is TRBV19, the J call TRBJ2-7, with 7 bases fitting TRBD2. The CDR3 is 13 residues long. CDR1 is LNHDA, CDR2 SQIVND, per germline (reference sequence). After removal of 5 bases from V and 5 bases from J, the junction contained 6 bases not matched to a gene. For the CDR3, the DNA is TGTGCCAGTAGTGAGACTAGCTGGGACGAGCAGTACTTC. Protein product: CASSETSWDEQYF.